Below are 7 T cell receptor beta chains sequenced from a single sample in a study of Graves' ophthalmopathy and Graves' hyperthyroidism. Amplification targeted the TCR beta CDR3 regions, with RNA transcripts as the source material. The workflow started with a first-round RT-PCR run with HTBI primers and then moved on to a second-round multiplex PCR. TCRdb re-called the multiplex PCR reads with MiXCR, one entry per CDR3 protein. Of about 390,000 distinct CDR3 sequences listed, about 17% are singletons. Sequences were obtained from peripheral blood. Source of these receptors: an adult woman with stable Graves' hyperthyroidism.

With respect to this clonotype: Being one base from a much bigger clone, this may be a read error. This chain joins TRBV29-1 and TRBJ2-7; the D gene could be TRBD1 or TRBD2 (5 bases each). Germline lookup yields CDR1 SQVTM and CDR2 ANQGSEA. This CDR3 contains 14 residues. V was shortened by 7 bases and J by 1 base, with 17 bases between the two germline ends. CDR3 in amino acids: CSAMRVWGSYEQYF. In nucleotides, the CDR3 is TGCAGCGCCATGAGGGTATGGGGGTCCTACGAGCAGTACTTC.

This chain joins TRBV6-5 and TRBJ2-7; unclear D gene. With 2 bases removed from V and 2 bases from J, the gap between germline ends came to 16 bases. CDR1 MNHEY and CDR2 SVGAGI come from the germline V gene. This CDR3 contains 16 residues. DNA of the CDR3: TGTGCCAGCAGTTACCATCTTGAGGATCCTACCTACGAGCAGTACTTC. Amino acids: CASSYHLEDPTYEQYF.

This clonotype was observed at least ten times. The chain couples TRBV9 to TRBJ2-5; TRBD1 agrees at 8 bases. In germline, CDR1 is SGDLS, CDR2 YYNGEE. The CDR3 consists of 15 residues. V was clipped by 0 bases and J by 5 bases; unmatched bases: 6. The CDR3 here is CASSVVGRGRETQYF. The CDR3 nucleotides are TGTGCCAGCAGCGTAGTCGGCAGGGGGCGTGAGACCCAGTACTTC.

This clonotype was recorded many times. The V call is TRBV27, the J call TRBJ1-5; no clear D. Germline V gene lookup returns CDR1 MNHEY and CDR2 SMNVEV (reference sequence). Trimming removed 3 bases from V and 7 bases from J, with 19 bases in between. CDR3 length: 16 amino acids. CDR3 nucleotides: TGTGCCAGCAGTTTTCTTCCATATACTGGTTTCCAGCCCCAGCATTTT. It translates to CASSFLPYTGFQPQHF.

In this sample, this clonotype turned up many times. CDR3 in amino acids: CAISEAGQGNTGELFF. The CDR3 nucleotides read TGTGCCATCAGTGAGGCGGGACAGGGAAACACCGGGGAGCTGTTTTTT. The chain carries TRBV10-3 and TRBJ2-2, with TRBD1 identical over 9 bases. The junction had 3 bases not matched to a gene; V was cut back by 2 bases and J by 2 bases. There are 16 residues in the CDR3. Germline loops: CDR1 ENHRY, CDR2 SYGVKD.

The table lists this clonotype with many counts. The J gene is TRBJ1-1, the V gene TRBV6-5; possible D gene TRBD1, 5 bases. This CDR3 is built from 17 residues. The V gene's germline CDR1 is MNHEY and CDR2 SVGAGI. V was pared by 0 bases and J by 2 bases, with 16 bases between. This chain's CDR3 is CASSYSAGGAANTEAFF. The CDR3 nucleotides read TGTGCCAGCAGTTACTCGGCGGGCGGGGCAGCTAACACTGAAGCTTTCTTT.

This clonotype was observed many times. The chain combines TRBV11-1 with TRBJ1-2; possibly TRBD1 for D (5 bases). CDR3 size: 14 residues. Trimming took off 4 bases at V and 5 bases at J, with 14 bases between the two ends. CDR1 SGHAT and CDR2 FQDESV come from the germline V gene (reference sequence). The CDR3: CASSSSTARYGYTF. The CDR3, as DNA: TGTGCCAGCAGCTCATCGACAGCCCGGTATGGCTACACCTTC.